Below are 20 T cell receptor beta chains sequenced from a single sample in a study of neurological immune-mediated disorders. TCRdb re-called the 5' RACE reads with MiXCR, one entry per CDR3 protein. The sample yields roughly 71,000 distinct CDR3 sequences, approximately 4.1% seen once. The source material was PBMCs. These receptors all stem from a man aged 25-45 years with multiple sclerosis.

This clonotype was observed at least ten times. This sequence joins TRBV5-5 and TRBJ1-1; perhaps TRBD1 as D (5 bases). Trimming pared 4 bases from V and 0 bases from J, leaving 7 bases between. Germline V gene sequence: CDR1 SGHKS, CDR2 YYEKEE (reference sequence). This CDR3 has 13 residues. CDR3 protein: CASSGTVNTEAFF. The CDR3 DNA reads TGTGCCAGCAGCGGGACGGTGAACACTGAAGCTTTCTTT. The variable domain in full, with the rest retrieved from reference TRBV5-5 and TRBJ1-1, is DAGVTQSPTHLIKTRGQQVTLRCSPISGHKSVSWYQQVLGQGPQFIFQYYEKEERGRGNFPDRFSARQFPNYSSELNVNALLLGDSALYLCASSGTVNTEAFFGQGTRLTVV.

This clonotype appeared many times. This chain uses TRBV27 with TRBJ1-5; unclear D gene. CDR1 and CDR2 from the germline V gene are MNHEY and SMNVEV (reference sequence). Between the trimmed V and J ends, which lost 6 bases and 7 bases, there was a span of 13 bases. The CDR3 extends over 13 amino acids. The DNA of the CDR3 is TGTGCCAGCAGCGCCAGCGTTGGACAGCCCCAGCATTTT. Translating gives CASSASVGQPQHF.

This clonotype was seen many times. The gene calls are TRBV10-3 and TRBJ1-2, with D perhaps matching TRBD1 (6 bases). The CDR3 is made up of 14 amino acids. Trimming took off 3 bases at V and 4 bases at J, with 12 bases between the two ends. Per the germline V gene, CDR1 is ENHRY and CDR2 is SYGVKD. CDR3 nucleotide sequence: TGTGCCATCAGTGATCCCGGGGGGCCCTATGGCTACACCTTC. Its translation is CAISDPGGPYGYTF.

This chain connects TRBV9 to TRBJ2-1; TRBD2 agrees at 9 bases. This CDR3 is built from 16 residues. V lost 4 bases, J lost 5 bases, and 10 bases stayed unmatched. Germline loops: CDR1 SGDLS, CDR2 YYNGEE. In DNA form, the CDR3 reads TGTGCCAGCAGCCTATTTTCTAGCGGGAAGGACAATGAGCAGTTCTTC. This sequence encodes CASSLFSSGKDNEQFF. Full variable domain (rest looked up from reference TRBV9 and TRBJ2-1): DSGVTQTPKHLITATGQRVTLRCSPRSGDLSVYWYQQSLDQGLQFLIQYYNGEERAKGNILERFSAQQFPDLHSELNLSSLELGDSALYFCASSLFSSGKDNEQFFGPGTRLTVL.

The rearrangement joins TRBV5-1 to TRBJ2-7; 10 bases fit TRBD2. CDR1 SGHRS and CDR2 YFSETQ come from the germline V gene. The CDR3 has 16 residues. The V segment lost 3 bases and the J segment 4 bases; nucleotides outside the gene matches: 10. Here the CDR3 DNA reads TGCGCCAGCAGCTGGACCCTCAGCGGGGGGGCTTACGAGCAGTACTTC. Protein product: CASSWTLSGGAYEQYF.

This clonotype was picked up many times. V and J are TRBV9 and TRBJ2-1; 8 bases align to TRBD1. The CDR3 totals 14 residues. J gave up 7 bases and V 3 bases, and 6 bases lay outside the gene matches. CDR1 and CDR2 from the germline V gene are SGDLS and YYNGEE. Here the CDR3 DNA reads TGTGCCAGCAGCGCACCTACAGGGGGGAATGAGCAGTTCTTC. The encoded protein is CASSAPTGGNEQFF.

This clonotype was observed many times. The DNA of the CDR3 is TGCAGTGCTAGAGATCCACGGCCGAGTTCACCCCTCCACTTT. It specifies CSARDPRPSSPLHF. The V gene is TRBV20-1, the J gene TRBJ1-6; no reliable D call. Trimming took off 0 bases at V and 9 bases at J, with 12 bases between the two ends. This CDR3 spans 14 amino acids. The V gene's germline CDR1 is DFQATT and CDR2 SNEGSKA (reference sequence).

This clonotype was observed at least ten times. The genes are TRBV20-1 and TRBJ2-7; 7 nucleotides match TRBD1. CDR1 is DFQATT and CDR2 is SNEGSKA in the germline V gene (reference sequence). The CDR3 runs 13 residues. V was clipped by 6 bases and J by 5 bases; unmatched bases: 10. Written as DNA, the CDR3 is TGCAGTGCCTGGACATGGGGGACAGACGAGCAGTACTTC. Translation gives CSAWTWGTDEQYF.

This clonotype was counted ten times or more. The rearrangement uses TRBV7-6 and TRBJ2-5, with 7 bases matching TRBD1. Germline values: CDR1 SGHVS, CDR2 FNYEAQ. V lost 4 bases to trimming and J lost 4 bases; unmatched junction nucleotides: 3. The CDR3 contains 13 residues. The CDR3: CASSSDRAETQYF. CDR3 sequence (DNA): TGTGCCAGCAGCTCTGACAGGGCAGAGACCCAGTACTTC.

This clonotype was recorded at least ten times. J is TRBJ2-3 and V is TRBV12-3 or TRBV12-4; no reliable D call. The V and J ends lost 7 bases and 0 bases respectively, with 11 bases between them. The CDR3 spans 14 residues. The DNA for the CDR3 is TGTGCCAGCAACTTACAAGCTAGCACAGATACGCAGTATTTT. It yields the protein CASNLQASTDTQYF.

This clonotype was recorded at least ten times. The CDR3 loop is CASSPNRDRVFNQPQHF. CDR3 DNA sequence: TGTGCCAGCAGTCCGAACCGGGACAGGGTCTTCAATCAGCCCCAGCATTTT. The rearrangement uses TRBV7-8 and TRBJ1-5; TRBD1 matches at 9 bases. There are 17 residues in the CDR3. With V trimmed by 6 bases and J by 3 bases, 12 bases remained unmatched. The germline V gene encodes CDR1 SGHVS and CDR2 FQNEAQ.

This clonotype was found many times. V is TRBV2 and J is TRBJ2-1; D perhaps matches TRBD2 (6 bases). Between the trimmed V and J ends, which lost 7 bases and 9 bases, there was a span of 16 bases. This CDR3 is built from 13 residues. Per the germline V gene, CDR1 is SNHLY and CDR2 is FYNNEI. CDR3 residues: CASTGLALSEQFF. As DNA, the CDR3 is TGTGCCAGCACCGGTCTAGCGCTCAGTGAGCAGTTCTTC. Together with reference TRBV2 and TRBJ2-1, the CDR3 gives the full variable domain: EPEVTQTPSHQVTQMGQEVILRCVPISNHLYFYWYRQILGQKVEFLVSFYNNEISEKSEIFDDQFSVERPDGSNFTLKIRSTKLEDSAMYFCASTGLALSEQFFGPGTRLTVL.

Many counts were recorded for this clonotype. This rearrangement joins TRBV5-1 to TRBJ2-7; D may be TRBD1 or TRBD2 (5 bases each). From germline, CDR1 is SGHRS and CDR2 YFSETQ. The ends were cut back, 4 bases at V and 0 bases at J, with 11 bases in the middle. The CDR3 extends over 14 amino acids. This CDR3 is CASSMGPISYEQYF. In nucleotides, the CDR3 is TGCGCCAGCAGCATGGGACCGATCTCCTACGAGCAGTACTTC.

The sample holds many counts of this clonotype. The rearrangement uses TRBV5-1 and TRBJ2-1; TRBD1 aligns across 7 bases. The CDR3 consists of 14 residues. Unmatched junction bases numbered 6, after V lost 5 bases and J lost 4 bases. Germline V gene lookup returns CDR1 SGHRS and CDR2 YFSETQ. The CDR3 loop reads CASSPDRQYNEQFF. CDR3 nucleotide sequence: TGCGCCAGCAGTCCGGACAGGCAGTACAATGAGCAGTTCTTC.

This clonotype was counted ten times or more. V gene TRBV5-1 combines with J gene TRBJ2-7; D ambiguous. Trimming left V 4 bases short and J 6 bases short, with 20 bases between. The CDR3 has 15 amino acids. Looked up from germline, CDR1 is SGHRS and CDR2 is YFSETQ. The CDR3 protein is CASSMDPQSYGEQYF. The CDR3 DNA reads TGCGCCAGCAGCATGGACCCTCAGTCGTATGGCGAGCAGTACTTC.

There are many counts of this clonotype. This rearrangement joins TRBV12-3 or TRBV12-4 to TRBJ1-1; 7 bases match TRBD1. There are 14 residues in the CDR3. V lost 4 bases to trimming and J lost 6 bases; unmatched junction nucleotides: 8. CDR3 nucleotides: TGTGCCAGCAGTTGGGGACAGTTTATGCCTGAAGCTTTCTTT. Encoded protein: CASSWGQFMPEAFF.

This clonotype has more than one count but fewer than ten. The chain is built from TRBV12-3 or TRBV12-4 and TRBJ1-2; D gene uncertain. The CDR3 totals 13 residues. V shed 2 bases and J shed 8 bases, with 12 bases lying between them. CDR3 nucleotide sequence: TGTGCCAGCAGTTTACGAAAGATCGGGGGCTACACCTTC. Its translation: CASSLRKIGGYTF.

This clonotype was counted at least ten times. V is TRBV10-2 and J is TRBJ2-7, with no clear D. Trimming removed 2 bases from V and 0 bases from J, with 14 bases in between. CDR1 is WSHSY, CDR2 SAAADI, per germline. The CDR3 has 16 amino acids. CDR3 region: CASSEGWQVSSYEQYF. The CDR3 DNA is TGCGCCAGCAGTGAGGGTTGGCAGGTTAGCTCCTACGAGCAGTACTTC.

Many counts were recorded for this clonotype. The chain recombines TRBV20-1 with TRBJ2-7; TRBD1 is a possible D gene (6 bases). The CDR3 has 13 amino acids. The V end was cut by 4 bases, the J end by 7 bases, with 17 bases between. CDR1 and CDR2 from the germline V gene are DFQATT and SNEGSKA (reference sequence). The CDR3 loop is CSAMWDTKGEQYF. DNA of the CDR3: TGCAGTGCTATGTGGGACACAAAGGGGGAGCAGTACTTC.

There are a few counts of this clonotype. CDR3 DNA sequence: TGTGCCAGCAGCTCCGGACAGGGGGTGTATAACTATGGCTACACCTTC. As protein: CASSSGQGVYNYGYTF. This rearrangement joins TRBV7-8 to TRBJ1-2, with TRBD1 identical over 10 bases. Germline assignment: CDR1 SGHVS and CDR2 FQNEAQ. Germline trimming cut 4 bases from V and 1 base from J; bases unmatched to any gene: 6. There are 16 residues in the CDR3.